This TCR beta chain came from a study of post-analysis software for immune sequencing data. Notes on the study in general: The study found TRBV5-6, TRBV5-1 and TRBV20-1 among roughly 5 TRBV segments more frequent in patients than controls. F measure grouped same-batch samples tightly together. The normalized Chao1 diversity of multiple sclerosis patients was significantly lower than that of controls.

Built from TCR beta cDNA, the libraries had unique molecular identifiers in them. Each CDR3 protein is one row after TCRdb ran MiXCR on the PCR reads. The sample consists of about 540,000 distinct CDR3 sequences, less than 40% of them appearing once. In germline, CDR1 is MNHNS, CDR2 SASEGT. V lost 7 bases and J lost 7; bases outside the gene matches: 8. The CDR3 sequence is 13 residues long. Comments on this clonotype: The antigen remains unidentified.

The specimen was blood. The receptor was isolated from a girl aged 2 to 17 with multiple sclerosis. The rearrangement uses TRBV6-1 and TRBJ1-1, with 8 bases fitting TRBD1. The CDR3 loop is CASTWTGQNEAFF. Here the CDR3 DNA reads TGTGCCAGCACCTGGACAGGGCAGAATGAAGCTTTCTTT.